The rows below give T cell receptor beta chains drawn from one sample of a study of PD-1 blockade in classical Hodgkin lymphoma. Sequencing was performed with immunoSEQ multiplex PCR; in TCRdb, only in-frame clones are kept and a portion is missing. This sample has 50,000 to 85,000 clones, with about 70% found just once. The sequenced sample was peripheral blood mononuclear cells (PBMCs), obtained before the second cycle of nivolumab. The receptors derive from a human donor with classical Hodgkin lymphoma. Both conserved end residues are trimmed from each CDR3. Fields, in order: V gene, J gene, D gene, CDR3 protein. A D gene is named only where the DNA matches it firmly.

TRBV27	TRBJ2-1	-	ASSLGGNEQF
TRBV6-1	TRBJ1-2	-	ASSDRDGVGGGDGYT
TRBV7-6	TRBJ2-2	TRBD1	ASSIWTGTMTGELF
TRBV5-6	TRBJ2-7	TRBD1	ASSLDRGRGQY
TRBV15	TRBJ2-7	TRBD1	ATSRDRGREQY
TRBV2	TRBJ1-3	TRBD1	ASRGTVTPGNTIY
TRBV4-1	TRBJ1-3	-	ASSQWADGNTIY
TRBV28	TRBJ1-6	TRBD1	ASRYTGGTGSPLH
TRBV5-1	TRBJ2-1	TRBD2	ASTGAGDPSYNEQF
TRBV19	TRBJ2-7	TRBD1	ASSTAHRGWYPYEQY
TRBV15	TRBJ2-2	-	ATSWDTGELF
TRBV10-1	TRBJ2-3	-	ASSGDFTDTQY